The 29 T cell receptor beta chains reported below all come from one sample, sequenced in a study of Graves' ophthalmopathy and Graves' hyperthyroidism. Amplification of the TCR beta CDR3 regions used RNA transcripts (as template). HTBI primers were used in a first-round RT-PCR, which preceded a second-round multiplex PCR. TCRdb re-called the multiplex PCR reads with MiXCR, one entry per CDR3 protein. This table has approximately 500,000 distinct CDR3 sequences, over 13% appearing once. Sequencing was performed on blood. These receptors all come from a woman in her 30s with Graves' ophthalmopathy.

This clonotype was picked up many times. The chain carries TRBV20-1 and TRBJ1-1, with D perhaps matching TRBD1 (6 bases). The germline V and J ends were trimmed by 6 bases and 1 base, with 12 bases remaining between them. The CDR3 has 13 residues. CDR1 and CDR2 (germline): DFQATT, SNEGSKA (reference sequence). This chain's CDR3 is CSAEGEGNTEAFF. The CDR3 nucleotides are TGCAGTGCCGAGGGGGAGGGGAACACTGAAGCTTTCTTT.

This chain uses TRBV6-1 with TRBJ1-3, with 7 bases aligning to TRBD1. The J segment lost 0 bases and the V segment lost 2 bases, leaving 4 bases of the junction unmatched. CDR3 length: 16 residues. Germline-derived CDR1 and CDR2 are MNHNS and SASEGT. CDR3 DNA: TGTGCCAGCAGTGAACCAGGGGGATCCTCTGGAAACACCATATATTTT. This encodes CASSEPGGSSGNTIYF.

This clonotype was observed at least ten times. The chain links TRBV24-1 to TRBJ2-6, with D tentatively TRBD1 or TRBD2 (5 bases each). The CDR3 length is 18 residues. CDR1 and CDR2 (germline): KGHDR, SFDVKD. The germline V and J ends were trimmed by 9 bases and 3 bases, with 23 bases remaining between them. The CDR3 sequence: CATGPGPRVSYGANVLTF. CDR3 bases: TGTGCCACCGGACCGGGACCCAGAGTGTCTTATGGGGCCAACGTCCTGACTTTC.

This clonotype occurred many times. The genes are TRBV20-1 and TRBJ1-2, with no clear D. V gave up 3 bases and J gave up 7 bases, with 6 bases separating them. The CDR3 has 10 residues. Looked up from germline, CDR1 is DFQATT and CDR2 is SNEGSKA (reference sequence). CDR3 sequence reads: CSASIIGYTF. DNA for the CDR3: TGCAGTGCTAGTATCATTGGCTACACCTTC.

In its sample, this clonotype was seen many times. The genes are TRBV28 and TRBJ2-7; TRBD2 agrees at 15 bases. The CDR3 covers 16 residues. The germline gives CDR1 MDHEN, CDR2 SYDVKM. J was trimmed by 4 bases and V by 5 bases; bases with no gene match: 6. CDR3 in amino acids: CASSAGTSGGRYEQYF. CDR3 DNA sequence: TGTGCCAGCAGTGCCGGGACTAGCGGGGGGAGGTACGAGCAGTACTTC.

The sample holds many counts of this clonotype. The chain is built from TRBV28 and TRBJ1-6; the D is unclear. Germline V gives CDR1 MDHEN, CDR2 SYDVKM. The CDR3 length is 12 residues. The germline V and J ends were trimmed by 6 bases and 8 bases, with 8 bases remaining between them. The CDR3 loop is CASRESDSPLHF. DNA of the CDR3: TGTGCCAGCAGGGAATCCGATTCACCCCTCCACTTT.

In its sample, this clonotype was seen many times. The chain employs TRBV4-1 and TRBJ1-2; 7 bases agree with TRBD1. With V trimmed by 7 bases and J by 6 bases, 11 bases remained unmatched. CDR1 MGHRA and CDR2 YSYEKL come from the germline V gene. This CDR3 is 14 amino acids long. The CDR3 here is CASNLGRGRNGYTF. The CDR3 DNA sequence: TGCGCCAGCAACCTAGGGAGGGGGCGGAATGGCTACACCTTC.

A single count supports this clonotype. A read error may explain this, as a much larger clone is one base away. The CDR3 does not close with the conserved phenylalanine or tryptophan, likely indicating a read error. The V call is TRBV12-3 or TRBV12-4, the J call TRBJ1-5; no definite D call. Between the trimmed V and J ends, which lost 3 bases and 5 bases, there was a span of 2 bases. CDR3 size: 11 residues. CDR3 region: CASSFDQPQHV. CDR3 sequence (DNA): TGTGCCAGCAGTTTTGATCAGCCCCAGCATGTT.

This clonotype was counted many times. The rearrangement joins TRBV28 to TRBJ2-5, with D unresolved. V lost 6 bases and J 1 base, leaving 9 bases between the germline ends. The germline V gene encodes CDR1 MDHEN and CDR2 SYDVKM. CDR3 size: 13 residues. The CDR3 region is CASSPLRQETQYF. Written as DNA, the CDR3 is TGTGCCAGCAGCCCTCTTCGCCAAGAGACCCAGTACTTC.

The V call is TRBV6-1, the J call TRBJ2-5; no reliable D call. CDR1 and CDR2 (germline): MNHNS, SASEGT. Trimming pared 6 bases from V and 5 bases from J, leaving 13 bases between. The CDR3 consists of 13 residues. The CDR3 protein is CASSSNRGETQYF. The CDR3 DNA is TGTGCCAGCAGCTCCAACCGTGGGGAGACCCAGTACTTC.

The chain has TRBV7-9 and TRBJ2-7, with D tentatively TRBD1 (5 bases). Germline V gene lookup returns CDR1 SEHNR and CDR2 FQNEAQ (reference sequence). V lost 5 bases to trimming and J lost 4 bases, with 18 bases between them. This CDR3 is 15 amino acids long. CDR3 region: CASSRGRQGRYEQYF. Written as DNA, the CDR3 is TGTGCCAGCAGCCGCGGACGGCAGGGTCGTTACGAGCAGTACTTC. The entire variable domain, with the rest obtained from reference TRBV7-9 and TRBJ2-7, is as follows: DTGVSQNPRHKITKRGQNVTFRCDPISEHNRLYWYRQTLGQGPEFLTYFQNEAQLEKSRLLSDRFSAERPKGSFSTLEIQRTEQGDSAMYLCASSRGRQGRYEQYFGPGTRLTVT.

Many counts were recorded for this clonotype. V is TRBV12-3 or TRBV12-4 and J is TRBJ1-1; TRBD1 is a possible D gene (5 bases). The CDR3 runs 13 residues. V lost 8 bases and J lost 4, with 14 bases in between. This CDR3 is CASYRGDGTEAFF. For the CDR3, the DNA is TGTGCCAGCTACCGGGGGGATGGCACTGAAGCTTTCTTT.

This clonotype was seen repeatedly, ten times or more. The chain carries TRBV3-1 and TRBJ1-1; D unclear. V dropped 4 bases and J dropped 5 bases, with 14 bases sitting between them. The length of the CDR3 is 14 residues. CDR1 and CDR2 (germline): LGHDT, YNNKEL (reference sequence). The chain's CDR3 is CASSPLELGTEAFF. The CDR3 coding sequence is TGTGCCAGCAGCCCACTCGAACTTGGGACTGAAGCTTTCTTT.

This clonotype came up many times. The chain is built from TRBV27 and TRBJ1-2; 11 bases are shared with TRBD1. Germline V gene sequence: CDR1 MNHEY, CDR2 SMNVEV (reference sequence). CDR3 size: 15 residues. V lost 0 bases, J lost 4 bases, and 1 base stayed unmatched. CDR3 nucleotides: TGTGCCAGCAGTTTATCGGGGACAGGGGGCTATGGCTACACCTTC. This encodes CASSLSGTGGYGYTF.

To note about this clonotype: Germline and junction disagree at one end, which may indicate a read error. The chain combines TRBV6-4 with TRBJ1-1, with D unclear. The length of the CDR3 is 14 residues. The germline CDR1 and CDR2 sequences are MRHNA and SNTAGT. The CDR3 DNA follows: TGTGCCAGCAGTGCGGAACATCTGAACTCTGAAGCTTTCTTT. Encoded protein: CASSAEHLNSEAFF.

In its sample, this clonotype was seen a few times. The chain carries TRBV30 and TRBJ1-6, with D hard to call. CDR1 and CDR2 from the germline V gene are GTSNPN and SVGIG (reference sequence). The CDR3 is 12 amino acids. Trimming stripped 3 bases from V and 6 bases from J, with 6 bases between. The CDR3 DNA reads as TGTGCCTGGAGGACATCTAATTCACCCCTCCACTTT. This sequence encodes CAWRTSNSPLHF.

This clonotype was detected ten times or more. The chain is built from TRBV20-1 and TRBJ2-7; 8 bases match TRBD1. With V trimmed by 5 bases and J by 2 bases, 17 bases remained unmatched. Germline-derived CDR1 and CDR2 are DFQATT and SNEGSKA (reference sequence). This CDR3 is built from 17 residues. The CDR3 DNA reads TGCAGTGCTCGTCTAACAGGGGGGCGCAAACTTACCTACGAGCAGTACTTC. It translates to CSARLTGGRKLTYEQYF.

This clonotype was counted a few times. The rearrangement uses TRBV12-3 or TRBV12-4 and TRBJ1-2; D gene uncertain. Trimming stripped 5 bases from V and 3 bases from J, with 7 bases between. This CDR3 contains 12 residues. DNA for the CDR3: TGTGCCAGCAGTCCCAACGACTATGGCTACACCTTC. Protein sequence: CASSPNDYGYTF.

This clonotype occurred many times. This chain links TRBV12-3 or TRBV12-4 with TRBJ2-2; 9 bases fit TRBD2. This CDR3 has 15 amino acids. Trimming took 8 bases from V and 5 from J; bases not matched to a gene: 9. CDR3 DNA: TGTGCCAGCTCTTGGCTAGCGGGACGGACCGGGGAGCTGTTTTTT. Its translation: CASSWLAGRTGELFF.

This clonotype was detected ten times or more. The rearrangement uses TRBV6-4 and TRBJ1-2; the D is unclear. The CDR3 consists of 13 residues. Germline V gene data show CDR1 as MRHNA and CDR2 as SNTAGT. The germline V and J ends were trimmed by 0 bases and 8 bases, with 10 bases remaining between them. Written as DNA, the CDR3 is TGTGCCAGCAGTGACTCGGAAGGCTCCGGCTACACCTTC. Translation gives CASSDSEGSGYTF.

This clonotype was seen at least ten times. The chain couples TRBV20-1 to TRBJ1-6; 10 bases align to TRBD1. The V segment lost 5 bases and the J segment 8 bases; nucleotides outside the gene matches: 12. The CDR3 is made up of 16 amino acids. Germline values: CDR1 DFQATT, CDR2 SNEGSKA (reference sequence). CDR3 sequence reads: CSADRGPPFLDSPLHF. The CDR3 DNA is TGCAGTGCTGACAGGGGGCCCCCATTCTTGGATTCACCCCTCCACTTT.

This clonotype was detected many times. The V gene is TRBV24-1, the J gene TRBJ2-5; 7 nucleotides agree with TRBD1. Unmatched junction bases numbered 7, after V lost 4 bases and J lost 3 bases. CDR1 KGHDR and CDR2 SFDVKD come from the germline V gene. CDR3 length: 15 amino acids. The DNA for the CDR3 is TGTGCCACCAGTGACCCCCGGACAGGAGAAGAGACCCAGTACTTC. Translation: CATSDPRTGEETQYF.

This clonotype is a singleton in its sample. A much larger clone lies one base from this, so it may be a read error. This chain joins TRBV25-1 and TRBJ2-5, with a weak D call TRBD2 (6 bases). The germline V gene encodes CDR1 MGHDK and CDR2 SYGVNS. The length of the CDR3 is 17 residues. V lost 3 bases and J 2 bases, leaving 19 bases between the germline ends. This CDR3 reads CASSDLQLVGGQETQYF. The CDR3 coding sequence is TGTGCCAGCAGTGATTTGCAACTAGTGGGGGGACAAGAGACCCAGTACTTC.

This clonotype was observed at least ten times. The V and J genes are TRBV12-3 or TRBV12-4 and TRBJ1-2; D remains ambiguous. V lost 6 bases to trimming and J lost 4 bases, with 15 bases between them. This CDR3 is 14 amino acids long. Here the CDR3 DNA reads TGTGCCAGCAGCAGACAAGCAGGTGGCTATGGCTACACCTTC. Encoded protein: CASSRQAGGYGYTF.

This clonotype occurred many times. The chain couples TRBV28 to TRBJ1-5; 7 nucleotides align to TRBD1. CDR1 is MDHEN, CDR2 SYDVKM, per germline. V lost 3 bases, J lost 0 bases, and 5 bases stayed unmatched. The CDR3 is 16 residues long. CDR3 residues: CASSFGTAYSNQPQHF. DNA of the CDR3: TGTGCCAGCAGTTTTGGGACAGCCTATAGCAATCAGCCCCAGCATTTT. Complete variable domain (other parts from reference TRBV28 and TRBJ1-5): DVKVTQSSRYLVKRTGEKVFLECVQDMDHENMFWYRQDPGLGLRLIYFSYDVKMKEKGDIPEGYSVSREKKERFSLILESASTNQTSMYLCASSFGTAYSNQPQHFGDGTRLSIL.

This clonotype was found many times. A read error may account for a junction end that differs from germline. This chain's CDR3 is CASSRGLDEQYF. Here the CDR3 DNA reads TGTGCCAGCAGCCGAGGCCTGGACGAACAGTACTTC. This chain uses TRBV12-3 or TRBV12-4 with TRBJ2-7; D is undetermined. The CDR3 spans 12 residues.

There are many counts of this clonotype. CDR3 sequence: CASSFRAGQETQYF. The CDR3 DNA follows: TGTGCCAGCAGCTTTCGGGCGGGGCAAGAGACCCAGTACTTC. V is TRBV7-2 and J is TRBJ2-5, with D tentatively TRBD2 (6 bases). V shed 3 bases and J shed 2 bases, with 10 bases lying between them. This CDR3 is 14 amino acids long. The germline V gene has CDR1 SGHTA and CDR2 FQGNSA.

A few counts support this clonotype. V usage is TRBV6-1 and J usage is TRBJ2-5, with D perhaps assigned TRBD1 or TRBD2 (5 bases each). The V and J ends lost 6 bases and 5 bases respectively, with 16 bases between them. Germline V lookup: CDR1 MNHNS, CDR2 SASEGT. The CDR3 is made up of 14 amino acids. The CDR3 coding sequence is TGTGCCAGCAGAAAAAGTGGGGGAAAGGAGACCCAGTACTTC. Translation: CASRKSGGKETQYF.

A word on this clonotype: This clone may be a read error of a much larger clone one base away. The chain carries TRBV6-1 and TRBJ2-2, with 10 bases lining up with TRBD1. V was clipped by 8 bases and J by 6 bases; unmatched bases: 9. Germline V gives CDR1 MNHNS, CDR2 SASEGT. The CDR3 is made up of 15 amino acids. This CDR3 reads CASRGDRGRPGELFF. The CDR3 nucleotides read TGTGCCAGCCGTGGTGACAGGGGGCGCCCCGGGGAGCTGTTTTTT.